These T cell receptor beta chains were read from a single sample in a study of T cell changes during pregnancy in multiple sclerosis. Produced via immunoSEQ multiplex PCR; TCRdb's table is partial and in-frame only. The sample holds tens of thousands of clones, just under 95% seen once. The input for sequencing was peripheral blood, taken in the third trimester of pregnancy. These receptors were obtained from a female donor with multiple sclerosis, enrolled in a pregnancy study. Each CDR3 is given with its conserved first and last residue. A D gene is named only where the DNA matches it firmly. Not every row has a clone size; where given, it reads once, few, many or a size class.

-,TRBJ2-3,-,TRBV10-3,TGTGCCATCATGCCGGGACACACAGATACGCAGTATTTT,CAIMPGHTDTQYF
-,TRBJ2-5,TRBD2,TRBV7-6,TGTGCCAGCAGCTTAGAGGTGGCGGGAGGGCCCCTAGAGACCCAGTACTTC,CASSLEVAGGPLETQYF
-,TRBJ2-3,-,TRBV7-9,TGTGCCAGCAGCTTATATCCAGTTGGCAGCACAGATACGCAGTATTTT,CASSLYPVGSTDTQYF
-,TRBJ1-5,TRBD1,TRBV5-1,TGCGCCAGCAGCCCACAGGGGGGGAACAATCAGCCCCAGCATTTT,CASSPQGGNNQPQHF
-,TRBJ2-7,-,TRBV7-3,TGTGCCAGCAGCCGAGGAGCAGGGTCCTCCTACGAGCAGTACTTC,CASSRGAGSSYEQYF
once,TRBJ2-2,TRBD1,TRBV29-1,TGCAGCGTTTTACAGGGGGATACCGGGGAGCTGTTTTTT,CSVLQGDTGELFF
-,TRBJ2-7,-,TRBV4-1,TGCGCCAGCAGCTCGACAGGCTCCTACGAGCAGTACTTC,CASSSTGSYEQYF
-,TRBJ2-5,-,TRBV7-2,TGTGCCAGCAGCTTAGACGGGCCCCGGGCGGGAGAGACCCAGTACTTC,CASSLDGPRAGETQYF
-,TRBJ1-5,TRBD1,TRBV27,TGTGCCAGCAGTTTAACAGGGGCGAGCAATCAGCCCCAGCATTTT,CASSLTGASNQPQHF
-,TRBJ2-7,-,TRBV7-9,TGTGCCAGCAGCCCCAACCATCCAGGCTCCTACGAGCAGTACTTC,CASSPNHPGSYEQYF
once,TRBJ2-7,-,TRBV6-1,TGTGCCAGCACCTCTCTGCGGCCATTTTATGACGAGCAGTACTTC,CASTSLRPFYDEQYF
-,TRBJ2-7,-,TRBV5-1,TGCGCCAGCAGCTTGGACAGGTCTCTCTCCTACGAGCAGTACTTC,CASSLDRSLSYEQYF
-,TRBJ2-1,TRBD1,TRBV5-1,TGCGCCAGTACCTCTAATGGGGACAGCCGGCGTGATGAGCAGTTCTTC,CASTSNGDSRRDEQFF
-,TRBJ1-4,-,TRBV18,TGTGCCAGCTCACCCTCGACAGCAACTAATGAAAAACTGTTTTTT,CASSPSTATNEKLFF
-,TRBJ2-7,-,TRBV7-9,TGTGCCAGCACCCGGGGTGGGCTAGTCGGCTACGAGCAGTACTTC,CASTRGGLVGYEQYF
-,TRBJ2-1,-,TRBV6-5,TGTGCCAGCAGTATCGGGTGGAATGAGCAGTTCTTC,CASSIGWNEQFF
-,TRBJ2-1,-,TRBV7-6,TGTGCCAGCAGCTTAACACAGGCTTACAATGAGCAGTTCTTC,CASSLTQAYNEQFF
few,TRBJ1-2,-,TRBV29-1,TGCAGCGTGAGATCGACAGATTACTATGGCTACACCTTC,CSVRSTDYYGYTF
-,TRBJ1-1,-,TRBV19,TGTGCCACCGACGATGGGGTGGGAGGGTACACTGAAGCTTTCTTT,CATDDGVGGYTEAFF
-,TRBJ2-2,TRBD2,TRBV4-2,TGTGCCAGCAGCCAGCTCCGGACTAGCGGGAGTAACACCGGGGAGCTGTTTTTT,CASSQLRTSGSNTGELFF
-,TRBJ2-3,TRBD1,TRBV28,TGTGCCAGCAATCCACTCGGGACAGGTTCGAAAAGTGCTGATACGCAGTATTTT,CASNPLGTGSKSADTQYF
-,TRBJ2-1,-,TRBV9,TGTGCCAGCAGCGGGAGTACCTACAATGAGCAGTTCTTC,CASSGSTYNEQFF
-,TRBJ2-1,-,TRBV28,TGTGCCAGCAGTTTGACTGGGTTGCTCGGGAGAACCAATGAGCAGTTCTTC,CASSLTGLLGRTNEQFF
-,TRBJ2-7,TRBD2,TRBV9,TGTGCCAGCAGCGTCGGACTAGATGTCTACGAGCAGTACTTC,CASSVGLDVYEQYF
-,TRBJ1-1,TRBD1,TRBV7-6,TGTGCCAGCAGCTTCCAGGGGGGCGCGAACACTGAAGCTTTCTTT,CASSFQGGANTEAFF
-,TRBJ1-2,-,TRBV5-1,TGCGCCAGCAGCTTGGCTTTAAGGACAGACGACGGCTACACCTTC,CASSLALRTDDGYTF
-,TRBJ2-7,-,TRBV6-5,TGTGCCAGCAGGATAGGACAGCCAGGAGGCGAGCAGTACTTC,CASRIGQPGGEQYF
-,TRBJ2-1,-,TRBV7-9,TGTGCCAGCAGCCGGGACTCTCCCTCCTACAATGAGCAGTTCTTC,CASSRDSPSYNEQFF
-,TRBJ2-7,TRBD2,TRBV9,TGTGCCAGCAGCGAGGGGACTAGCGGGAGAAAGCGCTACGAGCAGTACTTC,CASSEGTSGRKRYEQYF
-,TRBJ2-1,TRBD2,TRBV2,TGTGCCAGCAGTGAAATCCCTAGCGGGAGTACGGAGTTCTTC,CASSEIPSGSTEFF
-,TRBJ1-5,-,TRBV10-3,TGTGCCATCAGGGACATGGGGGGTAATCAGCCCCAGCATTTT,CAIRDMGGNQPQHF
-,TRBJ1-1,TRBD1,TRBV5-4,TGTGCCTACTACAGGGGGCGGAACACTGAAGCTTTCTTT,CAYYRGRNTEAFF
-,TRBJ2-1,TRBD2,TRBV9,TGTGCCAGCAGCGTAGCGCTAGCGGGAGCGGTCGGTGAGCAGTTCTTC,CASSVALAGAVGEQFF
-,TRBJ2-3,TRBD2,TRBV19,TGTGCCAGTAGTGAAAAGCGGGATCGAGAGTGGATGATGGGAGATACGCAGTATTTT,CASSEKRDREWMMGDTQYF
-,TRBJ2-7,TRBD1,TRBV18,TGTGCCAGCTCACAAGGACAGGGAATGTACGAGCAGTACTTC,CASSQGQGMYEQYF
-,TRBJ1-5,-,TRBV30,TGTGCCTGGAGTCTTAGCGGGAGAGACAATCAGCCCCAGCATTTT,CAWSLSGRDNQPQHF
-,TRBJ2-7,TRBD1,TRBV25-1,TGTGCCAGCAGTGATAGGAACGGGACAGGGAGGCAGTACTTC,CASSDRNGTGRQYF
-,TRBJ1-1,-,TRBV19,TGTGCCAGTAGTTCGGATGTGGCGAGGTTGAACACTGAAGCTTTCTTT,CASSSDVARLNTEAFF
-,TRBJ2-3,-,TRBV5-6,TGTGCCAGCAGCTCCGCCCGGACTCCTAGCACAGATACGCAGTATTTT,CASSSARTPSTDTQYF
-,TRBJ2-1,TRBD2,TRBV29-1,TGCAGCGTTGATCCAGCGGGAAATCGGAATGAGCAGTTCTTC,CSVDPAGNRNEQFF
-,TRBJ1-5,-,TRBV14,TGTGCCAGCAATGCTGGCGGTCCTGGGCCCCAGCATTTT,CASNAGGPGPQHF
-,TRBJ1-5,-,TRBV4-2,TGTGCCAGCAGCCAAGATAGGAGTGCCCAGGGCGGCAATCAGCCCCAGCATTTT,CASSQDRSAQGGNQPQHF
-,TRBJ2-7,-,TRBV30,TGTGCCTGGAGTTTCCTCAGCGGAAGCTCCTACGAGCAGTACTTC,CAWSFLSGSSYEQYF
-,TRBJ1-3,TRBD1,TRBV6-8,TGTGCCAGCAGTCCTAGGACAGGGACGATCTCTGGAAACACCATATATTTT,CASSPRTGTISGNTIYF
-,TRBJ1-2,-,TRBV30,TGTGCCGTCGGGATGGAATCCTACACCTTC,CAVGMESYTF
-,TRBJ1-1,-,TRBV6-5,TGTGCCAGCACACCCGGGGGGGCGATGAACACTGAAGCTTTCTTT,CASTPGGAMNTEAFF
-,TRBJ2-3,-,TRBV30,TGTGCCTGGAGTAGAGGGGAGGCCGCCACAGATACGCAGTATTTT,CAWSRGEAATDTQYF
once,TRBJ2-3,TRBD2,TRBV2,TGTGCCAGCAGTGTTGCTAGCGGGGGAAGTACAGATACGCAGTATTTT,CASSVASGGSTDTQYF
-,TRBJ2-5,TRBD1,TRBV18,TGTGCCAGCTCACCCTCTCGGGGACAGGGATCCGAGACCCAGTACTTC,CASSPSRGQGSETQYF
-,TRBJ2-3,-,TRBV7-6,TGTGCCAGCAGCCGACCTTCGGGGTTCCCCACAGATACGCAGTATTTT,CASSRPSGFPTDTQYF